The T cell receptor beta chain described here comes from a study of blood T cell repertoires in COVID-19. At the level of the study: Whether acute or convalescent, the COVID-19 samples came from the United States, Italy and Spain. The cDNA or gDNA used as material had been derived from T cells, B-cell-depleted T cells, or PBMCs.

CDR1 is SEHNR, CDR2 FQNEAQ, per germline (reference sequence). The CDR3 totals 13 residues. V dropped 1 base and J dropped 8 bases, with 11 bases sitting between them. Methods used by the authors: It was from reference gene primer amplification that nucleated cell counts were estimated. Data came from immunoSEQ multiplex PCR; TCRdb stores just in-frame clones and leaves some out. V and J calls and clone size are as listed in that table; D and trimming were resolved from the DNA. The table has hundreds of thousands of clones, over 80% seen once. The TCR originated in a woman in her forties or fifties with active or convalescent COVID-19. V and J are TRBV7-9 and TRBJ1-1; D call uncertain. The sample was peripheral blood. The CDR3 loop is CASSLVATGEAFF. The CDR3 nucleotides read TGTGCCAGCAGCTTAGTGGCGACGGGGGAAGCTTTCTTT.